This T cell receptor beta chain was captured by sequencing in a study of tumor and adjacent non-tumor tissue in lung cancer. Study-level information: On average, productive TCRbeta reads reached some 4.2 million per sample.

The template was RNA from unsorted bulk tissue. The normal lung tissue was taken more than 3 cm from the tumor edge. Chemotherapy-naive patients with new lung cancer underwent thoracic surgery in China, August–late 2014. This clonotype was seen once. Antigen unknown. The conserved final phenylalanine or tryptophan is absent from the CDR3, which likely points to a read error. Study-level results: In normal lung, the top 100 clones were significantly more dominant than in tumor. Tumor tissue had significantly higher TCR diversity than normal lung.

The library came from three nested PCR rounds adapted from ARM-PCR protocols. TCRdb itself ran the multiplex PCR reads through MiXCR, one entry per CDR3 protein. Altogether about 86,000 distinct CDR3 sequences are present, around 82% being singletons, with the ten largest covering 21%. This clonotype was obtained from a woman in her forties or fifties with non-small cell lung cancer. The sample taken for sequencing was distant non-tumor lung tissue.

This CDR3 is CASAFGSRAYEQYI. DNA of the CDR3: TGTGCCAGTGCCTTCGGGTCCCGAGCCTACGAGCAGTACATC. The chain links TRBV6-5 to TRBJ2-7; D ambiguous. Germline CDR1 reads MNHEY; CDR2 reads SVGAGI. V was trimmed by 9 bases and J by 2 bases, leaving 17 bases between them. This CDR3 comprises 14 residues.